Below are 28 T cell receptor beta chains sequenced from a single sample in a study of neurological immune-mediated disorders. MiXCR, run by TCRdb on the 5' RACE reads, gives a single entry per CDR3 protein. The sample has approximately 26,000 distinct CDR3 sequences, over 2% seen once. What was sequenced was PBMCs. The receptors originated from a woman aged 45-59 years with multiple sclerosis.

In this sample, this clonotype turned up many times. The chain has TRBV20-1 and TRBJ2-1, with D maybe TRBD2 (6 bases). This CDR3 comprises 15 residues. V lost 5 bases, J lost 7 bases, and 21 bases lay in between. Germline V CDR1 and CDR2: DFQATT, SNEGSKA (reference sequence). CDR3 sequence: CSAQTGRRAVNEQFF. Written as DNA, the CDR3 is TGCAGTGCTCAAACCGGGCGGAGGGCCGTAAATGAGCAGTTCTTC.

This clonotype was detected a few times. The chain combines TRBV29-1 with TRBJ2-5; D gene unclear. This CDR3 has 13 amino acids. CDR1 SQVTM and CDR2 ANQGSEA come from the germline V gene. Trimming took off 4 bases at V and 1 base at J, with 10 bases between the two ends. CDR3 sequence (DNA): TGCAGCGTTGGGTCGGTCACCCAAGAGACCCAGTACTTC. Its translation: CSVGSVTQETQYF. The full variable domain, completed using reference TRBV29-1 and TRBJ2-5, is SAVISQKPSRDICQRGTSLTIQCQVDSQVTMMFWYRQQPGQSLTLIATANQGSEATYESGFVIDKFPISRPNLTFSTLTVSNMSPEDSSIYLCSVGSVTQETQYFGPGTRLLVL.

This clonotype was seen at least ten times. The chain couples TRBV24-1 to TRBJ2-1; a weak D match, TRBD1 (7 bases). CDR3 size: 18 residues. Per the germline V gene, CDR1 is KGHDR and CDR2 is SFDVKD. V lost 4 bases and J lost 4, with 22 bases in between. This chain's CDR3 is CATSDPPPGGSSYNEQFF. CDR3 DNA sequence: TGTGCCACCAGTGACCCCCCCCCAGGGGGGTCTTCATACAATGAGCAGTTCTTC.

This clonotype was seen at least ten times. This chain joins TRBV5-1 and TRBJ2-1; the match to TRBD1 covers 9 bases. The CDR3 runs 15 residues. The J segment lost 7 bases and the V segment lost 4 bases, leaving 9 bases of the junction unmatched. CDR1 is SGHRS and CDR2 is YFSETQ in the germline V gene. The CDR3 is CASSDRDRVWNEQFF. CDR3 bases: TGCGCCAGCAGCGACCGGGACAGGGTTTGGAATGAGCAGTTCTTC.

This clonotype was detected ten times or more. J is TRBJ2-4 and V is TRBV29-1; 7 bases are shared with TRBD2. V was clipped by 0 bases and J by 10 bases; unmatched bases: 9. The CDR3 contains 14 residues. CDR1 and CDR2 (germline): SQVTM, ANQGSEA. The CDR3 DNA is TGCAGCGTTGAAGAGCAGGCCTCGGGGGGTATTCAGTACTTC. Its protein product is CSVEEQASGGIQYF. The full variable domain, its missing parts supplied by reference TRBV29-1 and TRBJ2-4, is SAVISQKPSRDICQRGTSLTIQCQVDSQVTMMFWYRQQPGQSLTLIATANQGSEATYESGFVIDKFPISRPNLTFSTLTVSNMSPEDSSIYLCSVEEQASGGIQYFGAGTRLSVL.

There are a few counts of this clonotype. One base away lies a much larger clone, so this may be a sequencing read error. V gene TRBV29-1 combines with J gene TRBJ2-3; a possible D gene is TRBD1 (6 bases). The CDR3 sequence is 12 residues long. CDR1 and CDR2 (germline): SQVTM, ANQGSEA. V was cut by 4 bases and J by 9 bases, with 14 bases left in between. CDR3: CSVAMDSRTQYF. CDR3 bases: TGCAGCGTTGCCATGGACAGTCGGACGCAGTATTTT.

The sample holds many counts of this clonotype. CDR3 sequence: CSARRGGTEAFF. The DNA for the CDR3 is TGCAGTGCTAGAAGAGGGGGCACTGAAGCTTTCTTT. J is TRBJ1-1 and V is TRBV20-1; possibly TRBD1 for D (6 bases). V was cut by 2 bases and J by 4 bases, with 8 bases left in between. This CDR3 has 12 residues. Germline assignment: CDR1 DFQATT and CDR2 SNEGSKA (reference sequence).

This clonotype was observed many times. The CDR3 DNA reads TGCGCCAGCAGCCCGACTAGCGGTAGCACCGGGGAGCTGTTTTTT. It encodes CASSPTSGSTGELFF. The genes are TRBV5-1 and TRBJ2-2; TRBD2 matches at 9 bases. Trimming took 4 bases from V and 4 from J; bases not matched to a gene: 5. The CDR3 runs 15 residues. In germline, CDR1 is SGHRS, CDR2 YFSETQ.

In this sample, this clonotype turned up many times. The chain carries TRBV4-3 and TRBJ2-1, with 11 bases aligning to TRBD2. The J segment lost 5 bases and the V segment lost 2 bases, leaving 8 bases of the junction unmatched. The CDR3 runs 17 residues. Germline V gene lookup returns CDR1 LGHNA and CDR2 YSLEER. DNA of the CDR3: TGCGCCAGCAGCCAAACTAGCGGGGGTCTTCGTAACAATGAGCAGTTCTTC. Protein product: CASSQTSGGLRNNEQFF.

Many counts were recorded for this clonotype. An end of the junction does not agree with germline; a read error may underlie this. The rearrangement joins TRBV20-1 to TRBJ2-3; 8 positions agree with TRBD2. Per the germline V gene, CDR1 is DFQATT and CDR2 is SNEGSKA (reference sequence). The CDR3 is made up of 15 amino acids. CDR3: CSAGTPSGSTDTQYF. CDR3 in DNA: TGCAGTGCTGGAACCCCGAGCGGGAGCACGGATACGCAGTATTTT.

This clonotype qualifies as medium-sized. This chain uses TRBV9 with TRBJ2-1; perhaps D is TRBD1 or TRBD2 (6 bases each). With 3 bases removed from V and 8 bases from J, the gap between germline ends came to 18 bases. Germline-derived CDR1 and CDR2 are SGDLS and YYNGEE. The CDR3 consists of 15 residues. The CDR3 DNA reads as TGTGCCAGCAGCGAGGGAGGAACAGGGTTTGATGAGCAGTTCTTC. Encoded protein: CASSEGGTGFDEQFF.

This clonotype was detected ten times or more. The V call is TRBV12-3 or TRBV12-4, the J call TRBJ2-5; D perhaps matches TRBD2 (5 bases). Trimming left V 1 base short and J 5 bases short, with 14 bases between. The CDR3 runs to 15 residues. The CDR3 spells CASSLVVGDPETQYF. CDR3 nucleotides: TGTGCCAGCAGTTTAGTGGTGGGAGATCCGGAGACCCAGTACTTC.

This clonotype appeared many times. Germline is not matched at one junction end, which may reflect a read error. This CDR3 reads CASSLRQGGQPQNF. The CDR3, as DNA: TGCGCCAGCAGCCTCCGACAGGGTGGTCAGCCCCAGAATTTT. V is TRBV4-3 and J is TRBJ1-5; 7 positions agree with TRBD1. Germline loops: CDR1 LGHNA, CDR2 YSLEER. CDR3 length: 14 residues.

This clonotype was detected many times. The V call is TRBV12-3 or TRBV12-4, the J call TRBJ2-7; TRBD1 might be the D (6 bases). CDR3 size: 15 residues. V lost 5 bases and J 4 bases, leaving 18 bases between the germline ends. CDR3 sequence: CASSPPTGHLYEQYF. The CDR3 nucleotides are TGTGCCAGCAGTCCCCCTACGGGACATCTTTACGAGCAGTACTTC.

This clonotype showed up just a few times. The chain links TRBV20-1 to TRBJ2-7; 12 nucleotides match TRBD2. Per the germline V gene, CDR1 is DFQATT and CDR2 is SNEGSKA (reference sequence). The length of the CDR3 is 17 residues. After removal of 3 bases from V and 4 bases from J, the junction contained 13 bases not matched to a gene. The CDR3 region is CSARRVRSSGGAYEQYF. CDR3 in DNA: TGCAGTGCTAGGAGAGTAAGGTCTAGCGGGGGGGCTTACGAGCAGTACTTC.

In this sample, this clonotype turned up many times. V and J are TRBV27 and TRBJ2-7, with a weak D call TRBD1 (6 bases). This CDR3 contains 15 residues. Trimming pared 3 bases from V and 0 bases from J, leaving 12 bases between. CDR1 is MNHEY and CDR2 is SMNVEV in the germline V gene (reference sequence). The CDR3 nucleotides are TGTGCCAGCAGTTTGGGAAGGGGGAGCTCCTACGAGCAGTACTTC. As protein: CASSLGRGSSYEQYF.

Many counts were recorded for this clonotype. The chain couples TRBV6-5 to TRBJ2-7, with D perhaps given as TRBD1 or TRBD2 (5 bases each). CDR3 length: 16 amino acids. Germline loops: CDR1 MNHEY, CDR2 SVGAGI. V was shortened by 1 base and J by 6 bases, with 19 bases between the two germline ends. The CDR3: CASSYYGTPNPSEQYF. CDR3 nucleotides: TGTGCCAGCAGTTACTACGGGACCCCCAACCCTAGCGAGCAGTACTTC.

At least ten counts were recorded for this clonotype. This chain links TRBV4-1 with TRBJ1-1; no firm D call. Per the germline V gene, CDR1 is MGHRA and CDR2 is YSYEKL. Trimming shortened V by 0 bases and J by 10 bases, and 9 bases separated the two germline ends. CDR3 length equals 12 residues. The CDR3 region has the DNA TGCGCCAGCAGCCAAGACCGAACCGGAGCTTTCTTT. Its translation: CASSQDRTGAFF.

This clonotype was picked up many times. This chain joins TRBV25-1 and TRBJ1-2, with TRBD1 as a possible D gene (6 bases). This CDR3 region has 15 residues. Trimming left V 3 bases short and J 6 bases short, with 17 bases between. Germline CDR1 is MGHDK and CDR2 is SYGVNS. CDR3 nucleotides: TGTGCCAGCAGTGATTGGGGCAGGGGAGCTGATGGCTACACCTTC. It yields the protein CASSDWGRGADGYTF.

By sample fraction, this clonotype is medium-sized. The genes are TRBV5-1 and TRBJ1-1; D gene unclear. CDR1 is SGHRS, CDR2 YFSETQ, per germline. The CDR3 runs 14 residues. The V and J ends lost 0 bases and 0 bases respectively, with 6 bases between them. The chain's CDR3 is CASSLGHVNTEAFF. The CDR3, as DNA: TGCGCCAGCAGCTTGGGCCATGTGAACACTGAAGCTTTCTTT.

This clonotype came up many times. This chain joins TRBV7-9 and TRBJ2-7; 8 bases align to TRBD1. The V gene's germline CDR1 is SEHNR and CDR2 FQNEAQ (reference sequence). Unmatched junction bases numbered 13, after V lost 5 bases and J lost 7 bases. The CDR3 length is 15 residues. The CDR3 nucleotides are TGTGCCAGCAGCGGCCACGGGCAGGGGGCGCGGGAGCAGTACTTC. Protein product: CASSGHGQGAREQYF.

This clonotype was picked up many times. The rearrangement joins TRBV12-3 or TRBV12-4 to TRBJ2-3; possibly TRBD1 or TRBD2 for D (5 bases each). Trimming removed 7 bases at V and 7 bases at J, with 15 bases between. The CDR3 totals 13 residues. CDR3 nucleotides: TGTGCCAGCAACTTCCGAGGGGCAAATACGCAGTATTTT. As protein: CASNFRGANTQYF.

Many counts were recorded for this clonotype. The CDR3 region is CASSPTPDWTGPKNTEAFF. As DNA, the CDR3 is TGTGCCAGCAGCCCGACTCCCGATTGGACAGGCCCCAAGAACACTGAAGCTTTCTTT. The V call is TRBV11-2, the J call TRBJ1-1; TRBD1 aligns across 7 bases. The CDR3 is 19 amino acids. Germline V gives CDR1 SGHAT, CDR2 FQNNGV. J gave up 1 base and V 5 bases, and 19 bases lay outside the gene matches.

V usage is TRBV27 and J usage is TRBJ2-1; perhaps D is TRBD1 or TRBD2 (5 bases each). Germline CDR1 and CDR2: MNHEY and SMNVEV (reference sequence). This CDR3 region has 17 residues. V was shortened by 0 bases and J by 7 bases, with 19 bases between the two germline ends. The CDR3 bases are TGTGCCAGCAGTTTATCCGTACTACGAGGGGAGTGGAATGAGCAGTTCTTC. Encoded protein: CASSLSVLRGEWNEQFF.

By proportion, this clonotype is medium-sized. The chain recombines TRBV10-3 with TRBJ2-7; TRBD1 agrees at 7 bases. The V gene's germline CDR1 is ENHRY and CDR2 SYGVKD. The CDR3 contains 12 residues. The ends lost 6 bases at V and 4 bases at J; junction bases unmatched: 3. Here the CDR3 DNA reads TGTGCCATCAGGGGACAGTCTTACGAGCAGTACTTC. This translates into CAIRGQSYEQYF.

This clonotype was detected ten times or more. The chain has TRBV6-2 or TRBV6-3 and TRBJ1-5, with no clear D. Germline V CDR1 and CDR2: MNHEY, SVGEGT. The CDR3 has 14 amino acids. Trimming stripped 6 bases from V and 4 bases from J, with 13 bases between. The CDR3 loop reads CASSPVLTNQPQHF. DNA for the CDR3: TGTGCCAGCAGCCCCGTCCTGACAAATCAGCCCCAGCATTTT.

This clonotype was detected many times. The chain is built from TRBV20-1 and TRBJ2-3, with 7 bases lining up with TRBD1. Losses at the gene ends were 3 bases for V and 2 bases for J; bases not matched to a gene: 11. Germline-derived CDR1 and CDR2 are DFQATT and SNEGSKA (reference sequence). This CDR3 is 16 amino acids long. CDR3 sequence: CSASVLTGSPTDTQYF. CDR3 nucleotide sequence: TGCAGTGCTAGCGTCCTGACAGGGAGCCCCACAGATACGCAGTATTTT.

This clonotype was detected ten times or more. The chain carries TRBV5-1 and TRBJ2-7; 9 bases fit TRBD2. This CDR3 has 16 residues. Unmatched junction bases numbered 4, after V lost 0 bases and J lost 0 bases. The germline CDR1 and CDR2 sequences are SGHRS and YFSETQ. The CDR3 reads CASSLGPSGDSYEQYF. For the CDR3, the DNA is TGCGCCAGCAGCTTGGGGCCTAGCGGGGACTCCTACGAGCAGTACTTC.